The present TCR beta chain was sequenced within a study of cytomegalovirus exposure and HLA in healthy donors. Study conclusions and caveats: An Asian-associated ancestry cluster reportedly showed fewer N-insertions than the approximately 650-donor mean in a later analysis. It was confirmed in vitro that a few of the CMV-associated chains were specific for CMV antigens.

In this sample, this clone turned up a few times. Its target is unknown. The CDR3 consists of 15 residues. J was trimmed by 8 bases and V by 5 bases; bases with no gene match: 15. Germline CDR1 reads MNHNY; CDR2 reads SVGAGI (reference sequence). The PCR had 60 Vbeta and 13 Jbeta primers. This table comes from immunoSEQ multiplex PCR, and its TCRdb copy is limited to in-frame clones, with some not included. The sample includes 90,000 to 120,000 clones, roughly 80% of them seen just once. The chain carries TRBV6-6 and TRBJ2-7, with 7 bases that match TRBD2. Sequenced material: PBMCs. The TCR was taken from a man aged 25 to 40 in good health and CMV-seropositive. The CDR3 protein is CASSPLRSAGRKQYF. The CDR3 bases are TGTGCCAGCAGTCCACTCAGGTCGGCCGGGAGGAAGCAGTACTTC.